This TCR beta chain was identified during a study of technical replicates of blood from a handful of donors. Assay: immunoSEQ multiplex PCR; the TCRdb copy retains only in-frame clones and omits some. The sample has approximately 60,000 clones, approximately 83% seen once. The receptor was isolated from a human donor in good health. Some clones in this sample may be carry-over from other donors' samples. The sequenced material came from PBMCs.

CDR3 residues: CSVGPAGPFYGYTF. The CDR3 DNA reads TGCAGCGTTGGACCGGCAGGGCCATTTTATGGCTACACCTTC. The rearrangement uses TRBV29-1 and TRBJ1-2, with TRBD1 as a possible D gene (5 bases). In germline, CDR1 is SQVTM, CDR2 ANQGSEA. Trimming took off 4 bases at V and 5 bases at J, with 17 bases between the two ends. The CDR3 runs to 14 residues.